This is a list of T cell receptor beta chains from one sample in a study of blood T cell repertoires in COVID-19. Profiled with immunoSEQ multiplex PCR; TCRdb holds only in-frame clones, not every one. The table includes about 100,000 clones, more than 75% detected once. Sequencing was performed on peripheral blood. The receptors stem from a human donor in a cohort sampled during active COVID-19. CDR3s include the opening cysteine and the closing phenylalanine or tryptophan. D genes are given only for firm matches. The size field is filled for only some rows; it gives once, few, many or a size class.

V gene: TRBV15
D gene: TRBD1
clone size: NA
J gene: TRBJ1-1
CDR3 protein: CATSPIPRTGYEAFF
CDR3 DNA: TGTGCCACCAGCCCCATCCCCCGGACAGGGTATGAAGCTTTCTTT

V gene: TRBV7-9
D gene: NA
clone size: once
J gene: TRBJ2-4
CDR3 protein: CASSFFAGANIQYF
CDR3 DNA: TGTGCCAGCAGCTTTTTTGCTGGTGCGAACATTCAGTACTTC

V gene: TRBV27
D gene: TRBD1
clone size: NA
J gene: TRBJ1-6
CDR3 protein: CASGTTGDDSPLHF
CDR3 DNA: TGTGCCAGCGGGACAACAGGGGACGATTCACCCCTCCACTTT

V gene: TRBV5-5
D gene: TRBD1
clone size: NA
J gene: TRBJ2-7
CDR3 protein: CASSPGQNLYEQYF
CDR3 DNA: TGTGCCAGCAGCCCGGGACAGAACCTTTACGAGCAGTACTTC

V gene: TRBV7-9
D gene: NA
clone size: NA
J gene: TRBJ1-2
CDR3 protein: CASSLGDYGYTF
CDR3 DNA: TGTGCCAGCAGCTTAGGAGACTATGGCTACACCTTC

V gene: TRBV29-1
D gene: NA
clone size: few
J gene: TRBJ1-2
CDR3 protein: CSVHNTGRVGDGYTF
CDR3 DNA: TGCAGCGTTCATAACACAGGGCGGGTCGGGGATGGCTACACCTTC

V gene: TRBV5-5
D gene: NA
clone size: NA
J gene: TRBJ1-4
CDR3 protein: CASSSPGQTEKLFF
CDR3 DNA: TGTGCCAGCAGCTCGCCCGGACAGACTGAAAAACTGTTTTTT

V gene: TRBV4-3
D gene: TRBD1
clone size: NA
J gene: TRBJ1-4
CDR3 protein: CASSQGQRNEKLFF
CDR3 DNA: TGCGCCAGCAGCCAGGGACAGAGAAATGAAAAACTGTTTTTT

V gene: TRBV18
D gene: NA
clone size: NA
J gene: TRBJ1-1
CDR3 protein: CASSPAFMNTEAFF
CDR3 DNA: TGTGCCAGCTCACCGGCCTTTATGAACACTGAAGCTTTCTTT

V gene: TRBV5-6
D gene: NA
clone size: NA
J gene: TRBJ2-7
CDR3 protein: CASSLLVQGSYEQYF
CDR3 DNA: TGTGCCAGCAGCTTGTTGGTTCAGGGATCCTACGAGCAGTACTTC

V gene: TRBV6-2/TRBV6-3
D gene: NA
clone size: once
J gene: TRBJ1-1
CDR3 protein: CASSGHMANTEAFF
CDR3 DNA: TGTGCCAGCAGTGGCCACATGGCGAACACTGAAGCTTTCTTT

V gene: TRBV12-3/TRBV12-4
D gene: TRBD1
clone size: few
J gene: TRBJ2-2
CDR3 protein: CASSFQGAGELFF
CDR3 DNA: TGTGCCAGCAGTTTCCAGGGGGCTGGGGAGCTGTTTTTT

V gene: TRBV5-1
D gene: TRBD2
clone size: NA
J gene: TRBJ2-1
CDR3 protein: CASSLGLASYNEQFF
CDR3 DNA: TGCGCCAGCAGCTTGGGACTAGCGTCCTACAATGAGCAGTTCTTC

V gene: TRBV4-3
D gene: NA
clone size: few
J gene: TRBJ2-7
CDR3 protein: CASSQEGGQAYEQYF
CDR3 DNA: TGCGCCAGCAGCCAAGAAGGTGGGCAGGCCTACGAGCAGTACTTC

V gene: TRBV4-3
D gene: TRBD2
clone size: once
J gene: TRBJ2-7
CDR3 protein: CASSQDLVAGDSYEQYF
CDR3 DNA: TGCGCCAGCAGCCAAGATCTGGTAGCGGGGGACTCCTACGAGCAGTACTTC

V gene: TRBV2
D gene: NA
clone size: NA
J gene: TRBJ2-7
CDR3 protein: CASSRSGGAGYEQYF
CDR3 DNA: TGTGCCAGCAGTCGTTCTGGGGGGGCGGGTTACGAGCAGTACTTC

V gene: TRBV5-4
D gene: TRBD1
clone size: NA
J gene: TRBJ1-6
CDR3 protein: CASSTPGTGNNNSPLHF
CDR3 DNA: TGTGCCAGCAGCACTCCCGGGACAGGGAATAATAATTCACCCCTCCACTTT

V gene: TRBV19
D gene: NA
clone size: NA
J gene: TRBJ1-5
CDR3 protein: CASSPNAGNQPQHF
CDR3 DNA: TGTGCCAGTAGCCCGAACGCGGGAAATCAGCCCCAGCATTTT

V gene: TRBV9
D gene: TRBD2
clone size: NA
J gene: TRBJ2-3
CDR3 protein: CASSRTSGNIRGTDTQYF
CDR3 DNA: TGTGCCAGCAGTCGTACTAGCGGGAATATTCGAGGCACAGATACGCAGTATTTT

V gene: TRBV28
D gene: TRBD1
clone size: NA
J gene: TRBJ1-2
CDR3 protein: CASSPTGAPYGYTF
CDR3 DNA: TGTGCCAGCAGCCCCACAGGGGCACCCTATGGCTACACCTTC

V gene: TRBV2
D gene: TRBD1
clone size: NA
J gene: TRBJ1-5
CDR3 protein: CASRPGQGVAPQHF
CDR3 DNA: TGTGCCAGCAGGCCGGGACAGGGAGTGGCGCCCCAGCATTTT

V gene: TRBV2
D gene: TRBD1
clone size: NA
J gene: TRBJ1-5
CDR3 protein: CASSAGGTSNQPQHF
CDR3 DNA: TGTGCCAGCAGCGCAGGGGGGACTAGCAATCAGCCCCAGCATTTT

V gene: TRBV25-1
D gene: TRBD1
clone size: NA
J gene: TRBJ1-2
CDR3 protein: CASSGIGTGESGDYGYTF
CDR3 DNA: TGTGCCAGCAGTGGTATCGGGACAGGGGAATCGGGCGACTATGGCTACACCTTC

V gene: TRBV10-3
D gene: TRBD1
clone size: NA
J gene: TRBJ1-1
CDR3 protein: CAISPTGAPAEAFF
CDR3 DNA: TGTGCCATCAGCCCGACAGGGGCCCCCGCAGAAGCTTTCTTT

V gene: TRBV11-2
D gene: TRBD2
clone size: NA
J gene: TRBJ2-1
CDR3 protein: CASSLVTPGRYYNEQFF
CDR3 DNA: TGTGCCAGCAGCTTAGTAACCCCCGGGAGGTACTACAATGAGCAGTTCTTC

V gene: TRBV12-1
D gene: NA
clone size: NA
J gene: TRBJ2-2
CDR3 protein: CASSPRGQLNTGELFF
CDR3 DNA: TGTGCCAGCAGCCCTCGAGGACAGCTGAACACCGGGGAGCTGTTTTTT

V gene: TRBV4-2
D gene: NA
clone size: few
J gene: TRBJ2-5
CDR3 protein: CASSQGGGADSLKETQYF
CDR3 DNA: TGTGCCAGCAGCCAAGGAGGGGGGGCGGATTCCCTGAAAGAGACCCAGTACTTC

V gene: TRBV5-1
D gene: NA
clone size: NA
J gene: TRBJ1-5
CDR3 protein: CASSLFGQADQPQHF
CDR3 DNA: TGCGCCAGCAGCTTGTTCGGTCAGGCCGATCAGCCCCAGCATTTT

V gene: TRBV2
D gene: NA
clone size: NA
J gene: TRBJ1-6
CDR3 protein: CASSDQGTNSPLHF
CDR3 DNA: TGTGCCAGCAGTGACCAGGGTACAAATTCACCCCTCCACTTT

V gene: TRBV6-6
D gene: NA
clone size: NA
J gene: TRBJ2-7
CDR3 protein: CASSYVGQYEQYF
CDR3 DNA: TGTGCCAGCAGTTACGTGGGCCAGTACGAGCAGTACTTC

V gene: TRBV18
D gene: NA
clone size: NA
J gene: TRBJ1-2
CDR3 protein: CASSDLVWAGEGYTF
CDR3 DNA: TGTGCCAGCTCAGATCTCGTATGGGCGGGAGAAGGCTACACCTTC

V gene: TRBV28
D gene: NA
clone size: NA
J gene: TRBJ2-7
CDR3 protein: CASSFSPPGVGTYEQYF
CDR3 DNA: TGTGCCAGCAGTTTCTCCCCCCCAGGGGTCGGAACCTACGAGCAGTACTTC

V gene: TRBV7-9
D gene: TRBD1
clone size: NA
J gene: TRBJ1-2
CDR3 protein: CASSGGTGNNNYGYTF
CDR3 DNA: TGTGCCAGCAGTGGAGGGACAGGGAACAACAACTATGGCTACACCTTC

V gene: TRBV18
D gene: TRBD2
clone size: NA
J gene: TRBJ2-3
CDR3 protein: CASSRAGASTDTQYF
CDR3 DNA: TGTGCCAGCTCACGAGCGGGGGCTAGCACAGATACGCAGTATTTT

V gene: TRBV27
D gene: NA
clone size: NA
J gene: TRBJ2-3
CDR3 protein: CASSLGGDTQYF
CDR3 DNA: TGTGCCAGCAGTTTAGGGGGGGATACGCAGTATTTT

V gene: TRBV14
D gene: TRBD2
clone size: NA
J gene: TRBJ2-3
CDR3 protein: CASSEGLAGGLGTDTQYF
CDR3 DNA: TGTGCCAGCAGCGAGGGACTAGCGGGGGGCCTTGGCACAGATACGCAGTATTTT

V gene: TRBV3-1/TRBV3-2
D gene: TRBD1
clone size: NA
J gene: TRBJ1-5
CDR3 protein: CASSQGTGLYSNQPQHF
CDR3 DNA: TGTGCCAGCAGCCAAGGGACAGGACTTTATAGCAATCAGCCCCAGCATTTT

V gene: TRBV2
D gene: NA
clone size: NA
J gene: TRBJ2-7
CDR3 protein: CASRTESYEQYF
CDR3 DNA: TGTGCCAGCAGGACAGAATCCTACGAGCAGTACTTC

V gene: TRBV19
D gene: TRBD2
clone size: NA
J gene: TRBJ2-2
CDR3 protein: CASSIAGGVTGELFF
CDR3 DNA: TGTGCCAGTAGTATCGCGGGAGGGGTCACCGGGGAGCTGTTTTTT

V gene: TRBV4-3
D gene: NA
clone size: NA
J gene: TRBJ2-7
CDR3 protein: CASSQDKLGARSYEQYF
CDR3 DNA: TGCGCCAGCAGCCAAGATAAATTGGGGGCCAGGTCCTACGAGCAGTACTTC

V gene: TRBV5-1
D gene: TRBD1
clone size: once
J gene: TRBJ2-1
CDR3 protein: CASSLDRGNGNEQFF
CDR3 DNA: TGCGCCAGCAGCTTGGACAGGGGAAATGGGAATGAGCAGTTCTTC

V gene: TRBV21-1
D gene: NA
clone size: NA
J gene: TRBJ2-3
CDR3 protein: CASSGGPDRVARDTQYF
CDR3 DNA: TGTGCCAGCAGCGGAGGGCCGGACAGGGTTGCACGGGATACGCAGTATTTT

V gene: TRBV5-1
D gene: NA
clone size: NA
J gene: TRBJ2-5
CDR3 protein: CASSSDRRETQYF
CDR3 DNA: TGCGCCAGCAGCTCTGACAGGAGGGAGACCCAGTACTTC

V gene: TRBV7-2
D gene: NA
clone size: NA
J gene: TRBJ1-1
CDR3 protein: CASSSLLEGRGAFF
CDR3 DNA: TGTGCCAGCAGTTCGCTGTTGGAAGGCCGGGGAGCTTTCTTT